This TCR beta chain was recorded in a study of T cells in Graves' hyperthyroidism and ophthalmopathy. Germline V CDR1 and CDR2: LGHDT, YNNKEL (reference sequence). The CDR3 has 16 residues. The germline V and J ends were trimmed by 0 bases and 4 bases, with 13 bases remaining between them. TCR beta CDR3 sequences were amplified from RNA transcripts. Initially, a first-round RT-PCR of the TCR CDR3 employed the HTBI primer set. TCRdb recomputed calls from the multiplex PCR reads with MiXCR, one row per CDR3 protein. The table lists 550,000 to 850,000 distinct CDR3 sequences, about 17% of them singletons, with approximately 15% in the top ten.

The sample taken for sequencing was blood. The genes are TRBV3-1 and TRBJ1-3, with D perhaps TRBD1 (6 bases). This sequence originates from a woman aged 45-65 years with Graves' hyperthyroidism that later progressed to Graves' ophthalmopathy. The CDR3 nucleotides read TGTGCCAGCAGCCAAGAAACAGGGCACTGGGGAAACACCATATATTTT. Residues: CASSQETGHWGNTIYF.